These T cell receptor beta chains were read from a single sample in a study of a mutant IDH1 vaccine in newly diagnosed glioma. Some clones are missing from TCRdb's copy, which holds only in-frame ones; the method was immunoSEQ multiplex PCR. The sample records tens of thousands of clones, approximately 80% being singletons. Their antigen targets remain unknown. This sample comprised PBMCs, obtained from a glioma patient whose treatment included an IDH1 peptide vaccine. The receptors come from a woman under 30 with glioma. Some clones in this sample may be carry-over from other donors' samples. Both conserved end residues are part of each CDR3. The order of the fields is CDR3 length, D gene, V gene, clone size, J gene, CDR3 DNA, CDR3 protein. A D gene is named only where the DNA matches it firmly. Size tells how often a clone was seen (once, few, many) or the class of an expanded clone, and some rows leave it out.

15	.	TRBV4-1	few	TRBJ1-5	TGCGCCAGCAGTCCCCAGTCTAATAGCAATCAGCCCCAGCATTTT	CASSPQSNSNQPQHF
14	.	TRBV30	once	TRBJ1-4	TGTGCCTGGAGTGCGGGACTGCGGGGGGAAAAACTGTTTTTT	CAWSAGLRGEKLFF
13	.	TRBV4-1	.	TRBJ1-4	TGCGCCAGCAGCCCTTTTTCAGGGGAAAAACTGTTTTTT	CASSPFSGEKLFF
13	.	TRBV29-1	.	TRBJ1-2	TGCAGCGTTGAAAAACGGACAACCTATGGCTACACCTTC	CSVEKRTTYGYTF
13	TRBD2	TRBV12-5	few	TRBJ2-7	TGTGCTAGTGCCTGGGGGGGAACCTACGAGCAGTACTTC	CASAWGGTYEQYF
17	.	TRBV4-3	.	TRBJ2-7	TGCGCCAGCAGCCAAGATCGTAGGCCCAGTCTCTCCTACGAGCAGTACTTC	CASSQDRRPSLSYEQYF
15	.	TRBV7-3	.	TRBJ2-3	TGTGCCAGCAGCTTACAGCTGGGGGTGGGGAATACGCAGTATTTT	CASSLQLGVGNTQYF
12	.	TRBV2	.	TRBJ1-1	TGTGCCAGCAACAGGGCGAACACTGAAGCTTTCTTT	CASNRANTEAFF
15	TRBD2	TRBV19	.	TRBJ2-7	TGTGCCAGTAGTATAGGTCGGGGGGGCCCCTACGAGCAGTACTTC	CASSIGRGGPYEQYF
11	.	TRBV5-1	.	TRBJ1-1	TGCGCCAGCAGGGCTGGCTTGCCAGCTTTCTTT	CASRAGLPAFF
15	.	TRBV27	.	TRBJ2-7	TGTGCCAGCAGTTTATACAGCTTCTTCTCCTACGAGCAGTACTTC	CASSLYSFFSYEQYF
15	.	TRBV15	.	TRBJ2-5	TGTGCCACCAGCAGGGGGGACGGGGGCCAAGAGACCCAGTACTTC	CATSRGDGGQETQYF
13	.	TRBV5-6	few	TRBJ1-3	TGTGCCAGCAGCGAGGCAGGAGAGAACACCATATATTTT	CASSEAGENTIYF
13	.	TRBV5-4	once	TRBJ1-2	TGTGCCAGCAGCTTGGAGGGGATCTATGGCTACACCTTC	CASSLEGIYGYTF
14	TRBD2	TRBV9	.	TRBJ2-1	TGTGCCAGCAGCGTAGGCGCGGGGGGGGAAGAGCAGTTCTTC	CASSVGAGGEEQFF
11	.	TRBV6-5	.	TRBJ2-5	TGTGCCAGCAGGGATCTAGGGACCCAGTACTTC	CASRDLGTQYF
14	.	TRBV30	.	TRBJ2-7	TGTGCCTGGAGAGAGGGAAGGCAATTGGACGAGCAGTACTTC	CAWREGRQLDEQYF
14	.	TRBV9	.	TRBJ2-4	TGTGCCAGCAGCGCTACTTTAGCCAAAAACATTCAGTACTTC	CASSATLAKNIQYF
15	.	TRBV18	few	TRBJ1-1	TGTGCCAGCACGCGCGAAAGGAAGGGGGACACTGAAGCTTTCTTT	CASTRERKGDTEAFF
15	.	TRBV7-2	.	TRBJ1-1	TGTGCCAGCAGCTCCTTAAGGTCGGGGGGCCCTGAAGCTTTCTTT	CASSSLRSGGPEAFF
12	.	TRBV30	few	TRBJ1-2	TGTGCCTGGATGAACGCCAACTATGGCTACACCTTC	CAWMNANYGYTF
15	.	TRBV6-1	.	TRBJ1-5	TGTGCCAGCAGGAAGGTGACATCGGTGGATCAGCCCCAGCATTTT	CASRKVTSVDQPQHF
15	.	TRBV7-2	few	TRBJ2-3	TGTGCCAGCAGCTTAGGAGGGGTTAGAGCAGATACGCAGTATTTT	CASSLGGVRADTQYF
13	.	TRBV7-6	.	TRBJ2-7	TGTGCCAGCAGCTTCGACAACCCATACGAGCAGTACTTC	CASSFDNPYEQYF
14	.	TRBV4-3	few	TRBJ2-7	TGCGCCAGCAGCCAAGATACCGGAACCTACGAGCAGTACTTC	CASSQDTGTYEQYF
10	.	TRBV21-1	.	TRBJ2-7	TGTGCCAGCAGTTCACACGAGCAGTACTTC	CASSSHEQYF
12	.	TRBV28	.	TRBJ2-7	TGTGCCAGCAGTTTACCGGACTACGAGCAGTACTTC	CASSLPDYEQYF
14	.	TRBV9	.	TRBJ1-5	TGTGCCAGCCCAACGGCAGCAGACAATCAGCCCCAGCATTTT	CASPTAADNQPQHF
12	.	TRBV5-5	.	TRBJ2-7	TGTGCCAGCAGCTTCGGACACTACGAGCAGTACTTC	CASSFGHYEQYF
16	.	TRBV2	.	TRBJ1-2	TGTGCCTCTCCTGGATCCCCGACTGAAACTAACTATGGCTACACCTTC	CASPGSPTETNYGYTF
13	TRBD2	TRBV9	.	TRBJ2-1	TGTGCCAGCAGCGGGACTAGCGGGATTGAGCAGTTCTTC	CASSGTSGIEQFF
13	.	TRBV6-5	.	TRBJ2-1	TGTGCCAGCAGTTACGGACAATACAATGAGCAGTTCTTC	CASSYGQYNEQFF
15	TRBD2	TRBV5-1	.	TRBJ2-2	TGCGCCAGCAGAGCCGGGACCGGGGGGACCGGGGAGCTGTTTTTT	CASRAGTGGTGELFF
16	.	TRBV7-9	.	TRBJ2-2	TGTGCCAGCAGCAAACCCACCGATTTTACAGCCGGGGAGCTGTTTTTT	CASSKPTDFTAGELFF
11	.	TRBV29-1	.	TRBJ2-7	TGCAGCGCCGCGGACAGTTACGAGCAGTACTTC	CSAADSYEQYF
16	.	TRBV5-4	.	TRBJ2-1	TGTGCCAGCAGCCCGGTTGGGGGGGCTATGGGGAATGAGCAGTTCTTC	CASSPVGGAMGNEQFF
15	TRBD2	TRBV28	.	TRBJ2-7	TGTGCCAGCAGTCCCCCGAGCGGGGGACGACACGAGCAGTACTTC	CASSPPSGGRHEQYF
15	.	TRBV27	.	TRBJ1-1	TGTGCCAGCAGGGACGGAGTTTCCATGAACACTGAAGCTTTCTTT	CASRDGVSMNTEAFF
17	TRBD2	TRBV9	once	TRBJ2-2	TGTGCCAGCAGCGTCCGTACTAGCGGGGCGAACACCGGGGAGCTGTTTTTT	CASSVRTSGANTGELFF
13	TRBD1	TRBV11-3	.	TRBJ1-2	TGTGCCAGCAGCACGGGACAGAGTTATGGCTACACCTTC	CASSTGQSYGYTF
12	.	TRBV11-3	.	TRBJ2-3	TGTGCCAGCAGCCCCGGCGCAGATACGCAGTATTTT	CASSPGADTQYF
14	.	TRBV28	.	TRBJ1-2	TGTGCCAGCAGTCGGTTAGCGGGGGCCGGCGGCTACACCTTC	CASSRLAGAGGYTF
14	TRBD1	TRBV5-1	.	TRBJ1-1	TGCGCCAGCAGCCACGGACAGGGGAGCACTGAAGCTTTCTTT	CASSHGQGSTEAFF
13	TRBD2	TRBV29-1	.	TRBJ2-7	TGCAGCGTTGAGGTAGCGGGATCCTACGAGCAGTACTTC	CSVEVAGSYEQYF
13	.	TRBV7-3	once	TRBJ1-2	TGTGCCAGCAGCGAAGTCCGGGGAGGTGGCTACACCTTC	CASSEVRGGGYTF
13	TRBD2	TRBV13	.	TRBJ2-3	TGTGCCAGCAGCTGGGGGGGGGTAAATACGCAGTATTTT	CASSWGGVNTQYF
14	.	TRBV7-9	.	TRBJ2-2	TGTGCCAGCAGCTCTAACAAGAACACCGGGGAGCTGTTTTTT	CASSSNKNTGELFF
14	.	TRBV27	.	TRBJ2-1	TGTGCCAGCAGTTTGGAGGACGGGTACAATGAGCAGTTCTTC	CASSLEDGYNEQFF
14	.	TRBV29-1	.	TRBJ2-1	TGCAGCGTTGATCCGGGGAGCTCCTACAATGAGCAGTTCTTC	CSVDPGSSYNEQFF
13	.	TRBV5-5	few	TRBJ2-7	TGTGCCAGCAGCTCGGGGGTGGGCTACGAGCAGTACTTC	CASSSGVGYEQYF
18	TRBD2	TRBV5-6	.	TRBJ2-5	TGTGCCAGCAGCCGCCTACTTGTCCTAGCGGGGAGTCAAGAGACCCAGTACTTC	CASSRLLVLAGSQETQYF
15	TRBD1	TRBV5-1	.	TRBJ1-6	TGCGCCAGCAGCTGGCAGGGGGATTTTAATTCACCCCTCCACTTT	CASSWQGDFNSPLHF